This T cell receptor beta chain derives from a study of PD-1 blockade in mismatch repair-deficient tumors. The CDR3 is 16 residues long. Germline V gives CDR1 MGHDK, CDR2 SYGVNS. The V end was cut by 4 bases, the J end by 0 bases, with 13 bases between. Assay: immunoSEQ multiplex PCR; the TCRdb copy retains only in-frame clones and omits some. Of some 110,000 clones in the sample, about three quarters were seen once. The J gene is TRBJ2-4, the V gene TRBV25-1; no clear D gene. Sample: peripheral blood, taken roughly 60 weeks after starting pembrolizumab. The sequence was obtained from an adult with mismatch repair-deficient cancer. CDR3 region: CASSGRSWLAKNIQYF. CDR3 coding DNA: TGTGCCAGCAGTGGCCGCTCGTGGCTAGCCAAAAACATTCAGTACTTC.